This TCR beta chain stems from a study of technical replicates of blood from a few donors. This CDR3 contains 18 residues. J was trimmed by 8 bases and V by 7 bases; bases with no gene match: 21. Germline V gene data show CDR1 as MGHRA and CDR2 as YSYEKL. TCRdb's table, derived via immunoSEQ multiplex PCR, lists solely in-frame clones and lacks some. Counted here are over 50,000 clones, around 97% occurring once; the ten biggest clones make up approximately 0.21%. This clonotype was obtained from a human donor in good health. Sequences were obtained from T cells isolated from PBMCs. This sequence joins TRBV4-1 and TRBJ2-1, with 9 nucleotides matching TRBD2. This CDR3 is CASMKRAGTIAGDDEQFF. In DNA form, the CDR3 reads TGCGCCAGCATGAAGAGGGCGGGAACCATAGCGGGAGACGATGAGCAGTTCTTC.